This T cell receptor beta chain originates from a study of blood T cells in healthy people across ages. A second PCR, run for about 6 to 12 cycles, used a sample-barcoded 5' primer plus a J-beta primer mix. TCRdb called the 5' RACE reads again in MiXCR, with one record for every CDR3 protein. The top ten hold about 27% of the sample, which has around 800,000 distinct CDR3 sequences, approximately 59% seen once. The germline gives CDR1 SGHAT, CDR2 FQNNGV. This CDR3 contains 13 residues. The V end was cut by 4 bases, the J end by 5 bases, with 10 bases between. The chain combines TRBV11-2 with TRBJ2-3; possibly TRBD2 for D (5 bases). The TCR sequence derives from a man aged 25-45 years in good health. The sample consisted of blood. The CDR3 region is CASSYDGGDTQYF. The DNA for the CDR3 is TGTGCCAGCAGCTACGACGGAGGAGATACGCAGTATTTT.